A selection of T cell receptor beta chains follows, all from one sample in a study of T cell changes during pregnancy in multiple sclerosis. The table came from immunoSEQ multiplex PCR; TCRdb's copy has only in-frame clones and leaves some out. The sample gives around 49,000 clones, 95% of which show up once; 5.9% is in the top ten. Sequenced material: CD8+ T cells from peripheral blood mononuclear cells, taken in the first trimester of pregnancy. Receptors originate from a female donor with multiple sclerosis, enrolled in a pregnancy study. The CDR3 runs from the conserved cysteine through the conserved F or W. The D gene is left open where the match is weak. Rows may omit the clone size; those that give it use once, few, many or a size class.

j_call	d_call	v_call	clone_size	cdr3_nt	cdr3_aa
TRBJ1-1	-	TRBV12-5	once	TGTGCTAGTGCCCAGGTCACTGAAGCTTTCTTT	CASAQVTEAFF
TRBJ2-5	-	TRBV4-3	-	TGCGCCAGCAGCCAAGATCCAGGTTCAGGCGAGACCCAGTACTTC	CASSQDPGSGETQYF
TRBJ2-1	-	TRBV11-1	-	TGTGCCAGCAGCTCCCCCCCAGACACCTACAATGAGCAGTTCTTC	CASSSPPDTYNEQFF
TRBJ2-3	-	TRBV9	-	TGTGCCAGCAGCGTAGCTGGAGCAGATACGCAGTATTTT	CASSVAGADTQYF
TRBJ1-1	TRBD1	TRBV9	-	TGTGCCAGCAGCTCATCAGGGGGGAACACTGAAGCTTTCTTT	CASSSSGGNTEAFF
TRBJ2-1	-	TRBV15	-	TGTGCCACCTCCGGGGACATAATTTACAATGAGCAGTTCTTC	CATSGDIIYNEQFF
TRBJ2-3	TRBD1	TRBV4-1	-	TGCGCCAGCAGCCAAGGCCCCGGGACAGGGATAGGAGATACGCAGTATTTT	CASSQGPGTGIGDTQYF
TRBJ1-5	-	TRBV4-1	-	TGCGCCAGCAGCCAACGGCGGGGGTCGGGGGATCAGCCCCAGCATTTT	CASSQRRGSGDQPQHF
TRBJ2-7	-	TRBV5-5	-	TGTGCCAGCAGCACGAACAGGGTTTACGAGCAGTACTTC	CASSTNRVYEQYF
TRBJ2-1	TRBD2	TRBV15	-	TGTGCCACCAGCAGGGGTTTGGGACTAGCGGACAATGAGCAGTTCTTC	CATSRGLGLADNEQFF
TRBJ2-7	TRBD2	TRBV4-1	-	TGCGCCAGCAGCCATCAGACTAGCGGGAGTGACGAGCAGTACTTC	CASSHQTSGSDEQYF
TRBJ2-7	TRBD2	TRBV9	-	TGTGCCAGCAGCGTAGGACTAGCGGGGATTTACGAGCAGTACTTC	CASSVGLAGIYEQYF
TRBJ2-1	-	TRBV4-1	-	TGCGCCAGCAGCCGGAGTTCCAATGAGCAGTTCTTC	CASSRSSNEQFF
TRBJ2-5	-	TRBV6-5	-	TGTGCCAGCAGTTACTCTGGAGGGGAGACCCAGTACTTC	CASSYSGGETQYF
TRBJ2-1	-	TRBV15	-	TGTGCCACCAGCGGACGGACTAAAAATGAGCAGTTCTTC	CATSGRTKNEQFF
TRBJ1-2	-	TRBV10-3	-	TGTGCCATCAGAGACAACAGGGCATGGGCTGGCTACACCTTC	CAIRDNRAWAGYTF
TRBJ2-7	TRBD1	TRBV19	-	TGTGCCAGTAGTATACGACAGGGGTCCTCCTACGAGCAGTACTTC	CASSIRQGSSYEQYF
TRBJ2-1	TRBD1	TRBV7-3	-	TGTGCCAGCAGCGCGTGGACAGGGAGTGGCAATGAGCAGTTCTTC	CASSAWTGSGNEQFF
TRBJ1-5	TRBD1	TRBV15	-	TGTGCCACCAGCAGAGATGGACAGGGCAGTCAGCCCCAGCATTTT	CATSRDGQGSQPQHF
TRBJ2-2	TRBD2	TRBV11-2	once	TGTGCCAGCAGCCCCCTAGCGGGAGCGATTCGCGGGGAGCTGTTTTTT	CASSPLAGAIRGELFF
TRBJ2-5	TRBD2	TRBV7-6	-	TGTGCCAGCAGTTCATCACCTCCGACTAGCGGGAGGCCGAATCAAGAGACCCAGTACTTC	CASSSSPPTSGRPNQETQYF
TRBJ2-7	TRBD1	TRBV11-2	-	TGTGCCAGCAGCTTAGAAGGGACAGGAAATTCCTACGAGCAGTACTTC	CASSLEGTGNSYEQYF
TRBJ1-2	-	TRBV11-2	-	TGTGCCAGCAGTCCAGTGGGTACCAGCGGGCCCTTC	CASSPVGTSGPF
TRBJ2-1	TRBD2	TRBV2	-	TGTGCCAGCCTACTAGCGGGAGGCTCCTACAATGAGCAGTTCTTC	CASLLAGGSYNEQFF
TRBJ2-1	-	TRBV19	-	TGTGCCAGTAGTCCTAGCAGTTACAATGAGCAGTTCTTC	CASSPSSYNEQFF
TRBJ2-2	TRBD1	TRBV7-3	-	TGTGCCAGCAGCGGAAGGGACAGGGACACCGGGGAGCTGTTTTTT	CASSGRDRDTGELFF
TRBJ2-5	TRBD2	TRBV27	-	TGTGCCAGCAGTTCCCTCGTTAGCGGGAGAGGGCAAGAGACCCAGTACTTC	CASSSLVSGRGQETQYF
TRBJ1-2	-	TRBV27	-	TGTGCCAGCAGTTTAATCGGGTCAAACTATGGCTACACCTTC	CASSLIGSNYGYTF
TRBJ1-1	TRBD1	TRBV30	-	TGTGCCTGGAGTGTACGGCGGCCCAGGGGGAAGGCTTTCTTT	CAWSVRRPRGKAFF
TRBJ2-2	-	TRBV7-2	-	TGTGCCAGCAGCTGGGGACTCCCCCGGACCGACACCGGGGAGCTGTTTTTT	CASSWGLPRTDTGELFF
TRBJ2-7	-	TRBV9	-	TGTGCCAGCAGCGTACATGGAGCGCTGTACTTC	CASSVHGALYF
TRBJ2-2	-	TRBV5-1	-	TGCGCCAGCGCCCAGTCTTACACCGGGGAGCTGTTTTTT	CASAQSYTGELFF
TRBJ2-1	TRBD2	TRBV30	-	TGTGCCTGGAGTGAAAGCGGGAGGGATGAGCAGTTCTTC	CAWSESGRDEQFF
TRBJ2-5	-	TRBV9	-	TGTGCCAGCAAGAGTGAGGGAGCCCAGTACTTC	CASKSEGAQYF
TRBJ2-7	TRBD2	TRBV4-1	-	TGCGCCAGCAGCCAAGTAGCGGGATACCACGAGCAGTACTTC	CASSQVAGYHEQYF
TRBJ2-1	TRBD2	TRBV6-1	-	TGTGCCAGCAGTGAAGCGCACCAGGGACTAGGAACCTACAATGAGCAGTTCTTC	CASSEAHQGLGTYNEQFF
TRBJ2-7	-	TRBV29-1	-	TGCAGCGTTAAAATAGCGAGTTCCTACGAGCAGTACTTC	CSVKIASSYEQYF
TRBJ2-7	-	TRBV29-1	-	TGCAGCGTCGTGAACCCGGCGGAGGCCTACGAGCAGTACTTC	CSVVNPAEAYEQYF
TRBJ2-5	TRBD1	TRBV7-3	-	TGTGCCAGCAGCGAGGGACAGACCATCCAAGAGACCCAGTACTTC	CASSEGQTIQETQYF
TRBJ2-7	-	TRBV19	-	TGTGCCAGTACAGGTAGCTCCTACGAGCAGTACTTC	CASTGSSYEQYF
TRBJ2-7	TRBD1	TRBV19	few	TGTGCCAGTAGTACACAGGGGTCCTCCTACGAGCAGTACTTC	CASSTQGSSYEQYF
TRBJ2-6	-	TRBV28	-	TGTGCCAGCAGTTTCCGCTGGGAGGCCGGCTCTGGGGCCAACGTCCTGACTTTC	CASSFRWEAGSGANVLTF
TRBJ2-1	TRBD2	TRBV4-3	-	TGCGCCAGCAGCCAAACCGGGACTAGCGGGAGCGATGAGCAGTTCTTC	CASSQTGTSGSDEQFF
TRBJ2-1	TRBD2	TRBV29-1	-	TGCAGCGTTGTCCTCGGACTAGCGGTCTACAATGAGCAGTTCTTC	CSVVLGLAVYNEQFF
TRBJ2-5	-	TRBV7-9	-	TGTGCCAGCAGCCATCAAGAGACCCAGTACTTC	CASSHQETQYF
TRBJ1-5	TRBD1	TRBV6-1	-	TGTGCCAGCAGTGTAACCCAGGACAGGGATCAGCCCCAGCATTTT	CASSVTQDRDQPQHF
TRBJ1-1	-	TRBV28	-	TGTGCCAGCAGGCGATTGAACACTGAAGCTTTCTTT	CASRRLNTEAFF